A selection of T cell receptor beta chains follows, all from one sample in a study of monozygotic twins with cystic fibrosis. The table came from immunoSEQ multiplex PCR; TCRdb's copy has only in-frame clones and leaves some out. The sample contains 15,000 or so clones, 75% to 90% of which appear only once. The source material was blood. The receptors originated from a boy between 10 and 17 years old with cystic fibrosis. CDR3s include the opening cysteine and the closing phenylalanine or tryptophan. Each record gives: CDR3 length, V gene, CDR3 protein.

length: 16; V: TRBV6-5; CDR3: CASSLFGTSGPIEQYF
length: 14; V: TRBV6-5; CDR3: CASSIGQRAYGYTF
length: 14; V: TRBV27; CDR3: CASSFQGPETEAFF
length: 15; V: TRBV28; CDR3: CASSLLGGVYTEAFF
length: 14; V: TRBV6-5; CDR3: CASSRDRATQPQHF
length: 13; V: TRBV5-4; CDR3: CASSFGVEETQYF
length: 15; V: TRBV27; CDR3: CASSLQGARPGELFF
length: 13; V: TRBV6-5; CDR3: CASKGQGSYGYTF
length: 13; V: TRBV5-6; CDR3: CASSSRDGNEQFF
length: 14; V: TRBV7-9; CDR3: CASSYGLGTDTQYF
length: 18; V: TRBV7-9; CDR3: CASSFGAGTGGYQETQYF
length: 15; V: TRBV15; CDR3: CATRRTGVLNTEAFF
length: 13; V: TRBV18; CDR3: CASSLQGNQPQHF
length: 19; V: TRBV4-1; CDR3: CASAYNPVGTVAENSPLHF
length: 13; V: TRBV7-3; CDR3: CASSLQPQETQYF
length: 15; V: TRBV6-5; CDR3: CASTLRTGQGYEQYF